Described below is a single T cell receptor beta chain sequence and its context. Trimming removed 3 bases from V and 6 bases from J; junction bases left unmatched: 9. Germline assignment: CDR1 DFQATT and CDR2 SNEGSKA (reference sequence). This CDR3 comprises 15 residues. This sample was taken from a study of T cells after yellow fever vaccination. From the 5' RACE reads, TCRdb called clonotypes with MiXCR, one entry per CDR3 protein. This sample has hundreds of thousands of distinct CDR3 sequences; approximately 12% occur once, and the top ten carry 11% to 15%. This chain links TRBV20-1 with TRBJ1-5, with 9 bases identical to TRBD1. This sequence originates from a man aged 25-45 years who received the YFV17D yellow fever vaccine. The sample here was PBMCs, taken on the day of the yellow fever booster vaccination. The CDR3 nucleotides are TGCAGTGCTAGCTTCTCACAGGGGGCTCGTCAGCCCCAGCATTTT. This sequence encodes CSASFSQGARQPQHF.